The 7 T cell receptor beta chains below come from one sample, sequenced in a study of brain T cells in children with intractable seizures. Repertoires were generated with immunoSEQ multiplex PCR, while TCRdb's copy carries only in-frame clones and drops some. The sample consists of about 340,000 clones, over 90% of them appearing once. Time point denoted: blood from clinic visit 5 months post-surgery; TSC patient then seizure free. The sequencing used peripheral blood, collected more than 4 months after surgery. These receptors all come from a boy younger than two with tuberous sclerosis and intractable seizures.

The chain carries TRBV19 and TRBJ2-7; 8 bases align to TRBD1. In germline, CDR1 is LNHDA, CDR2 SQIVND (reference sequence). Trimming at V came to 3 bases and at J to 2 bases, leaving 6 bases not matched to a gene. The CDR3 is made up of 15 amino acids. The CDR3 region is CASSIQGAIPYEQYF. The CDR3 DNA is TGTGCCAGTAGTATCCAGGGGGCGATACCCTACGAGCAGTACTTC.

The chain employs TRBV7-9 and TRBJ1-1; D is unresolved. Germline assignment: CDR1 SEHNR and CDR2 FQNEAQ (reference sequence). V was pared by 1 base and J by 2 bases, with 14 bases between. This CDR3 is 16 amino acids long. The CDR3 spells CASSLELHLVNTEAFF. The CDR3 nucleotides read TGTGCCAGCAGCTTAGAATTACACCTGGTTAACACTGAAGCTTTCTTT.

The gene calls are TRBV7-9 and TRBJ1-6; 10 bases map to TRBD1. Trimming cost V 5 bases and J 8 bases; bases outside gene matches: 6. CDR3 length: 15 amino acids. Germline CDR1 reads SEHNR; CDR2 reads FQNEAQ (reference sequence). The CDR3 DNA is TGTGCCAGCAGCCTCCTCGGGACAGGGGATTCACCCCTCCACTTT. As protein: CASSLLGTGDSPLHF.

The chain has TRBV21-1 and TRBJ2-1; the listed D gene, TRBD2, was not tested against the DNA. TRBV21-1 is a recognized pseudogene. The CDR3 length is 15 residues. CDR3 coding DNA: TGTGCCAGCAGCGCCTCCGGGGGGGACTACAATGAGCAGTTCTTC. Translation: CASSASGGDYNEQFF.

This chain connects TRBV2 to TRBJ1-1, with 7 bases fitting TRBD1. The germline V gene has CDR1 SNHLY and CDR2 FYNNEI. This CDR3 comprises 13 residues. V shed 6 bases, J shed 6 bases, and the junction held 7 bases outside the gene matches. The CDR3 nucleotides are TGTGCCAGCAGAATAGACAGGGACTCTGAAGCTTTCTTT. Encoded protein: CASRIDRDSEAFF.

The J gene is TRBJ1-1, the V gene TRBV5-6; possible D gene TRBD1, 6 bases. The germline gives CDR1 SGHDT, CDR2 YYEEEE. The CDR3 covers 14 residues. V lost 5 bases to trimming and J lost 3 bases, with 14 bases between them. The CDR3 sequence: CASRPIRGHTEAFF. DNA for the CDR3: TGTGCCAGCAGGCCCATCAGGGGACACACTGAAGCTTTCTTT.

The chain links TRBV6-5 to TRBJ1-1; 7 nucleotides agree with TRBD1. J was trimmed by 1 base and V by 6 bases; bases with no gene match: 5. Germline V lookup: CDR1 MNHEY, CDR2 SVGAGI. The CDR3 runs to 14 residues. The CDR3 loop reads CASRKGARNTEAFF. In DNA, the CDR3 is TGTGCCAGCAGAAAGGGGGCGCGGAACACTGAAGCTTTCTTT.